The 19 T cell receptor beta chains listed next were all sequenced from one sample in a study of cytomegalovirus exposure and HLA in healthy donors. PCR employed 60 Vbeta and 13 Jbeta primers. Only in-frame clones appear in the TCRdb table, and some are missing; sequencing was by immunoSEQ multiplex PCR. The repertoire consists of fewer than 80,000 clones, with 60% to 80% occurring once and the leading ten covering under 30%. The sequencing sample was made of PBMCs. The receptors here all came from a woman between 35 and 50 years old in good health and CMV-seropositive.

This clone was counted only a few times. The chain employs TRBV7-9 and TRBJ1-2; possible D gene TRBD1, 5 bases. The CDR3 runs to 15 residues. The V end lost 6 bases, the J end lost 6 bases, and 20 bases lay between the germline ends. In germline, CDR1 is SEHNR, CDR2 FQNEAQ (reference sequence). CDR3 amino acids: CASRSGPRRGDGYTF. CDR3 DNA: TGTGCCAGCAGATCCGGGCCCCGGAGGGGAGATGGCTACACCTTC.

CDR3 nucleotides: TGTGCTAGTGGTTTGGCAACAGGGCCCCAGGACGAGCAGTACTTC. This sequence encodes CASGLATGPQDEQYF. This chain connects TRBV12-5 to TRBJ2-7, with D maybe TRBD1 (6 bases). Germline V lookup: CDR1 LGHNT, CDR2 FRNRAP. V lost 1 base to trimming and J lost 5 bases, with 15 bases between them. The CDR3 is 15 amino acids.

This clone was seen once. The chain combines TRBV10-2 with TRBJ2-7; maybe TRBD1 (6 bases). The CDR3 extends over 12 amino acids. Germline V lookup: CDR1 WSHSY, CDR2 SAAADI. V lost 10 bases to trimming and J lost 2 bases, with 12 bases between them. In nucleotides, the CDR3 is TGCGCCACCGCGACAGGTCCCTACGAGCAGTACTTC. It specifies CATATGPYEQYF.

The count of this clone is one. The genes are TRBV6-1 and TRBJ1-1; D unresolved. Germline V gene lookup returns CDR1 MNHNS and CDR2 SASEGT. V was trimmed by 4 bases and J by 4 bases, leaving 10 bases between them. The CDR3 totals 13 residues. This CDR3 is CASSGYWATEAFF. The CDR3 nucleotides are TGTGCCAGCAGTGGTTACTGGGCCACTGAAGCTTTCTTT.

This clone has more than one count but fewer than ten. The junction differs from germline at one of its ends, possibly a read error. The rearrangement joins TRBV7-9 to TRBJ1-4, with a weak D call TRBD1 (5 bases). CDR1 SEHNR and CDR2 FQNEAQ come from the germline V gene (reference sequence). This CDR3 spans 13 amino acids. The CDR3 reads CSSRGQGNEKLFF. As DNA, the CDR3 is TGTTCCAGCCGCGGCCAGGGCAATGAAAAACTGTTTTTT. The full variable domain, in which reference TRBV7-9 and TRBJ1-4 provide the parts outside the CDR3, is DTGVSQNPRHKITKRGQNVTFRCDPISEHNRLYWYRQTLGQGPEFLTYFQNEAQLEKSRLLSDRFSAERPKGSFSTLEIQRTEQGDSAMYLCSSRGQGNEKLFFGSGTQLSVL.

V is TRBV19 and J is TRBJ1-6; 9 bases map to TRBD1. Germline CDR1 and CDR2: LNHDA and SQIVND (reference sequence). CDR3 length: 14 amino acids. V lost 3 bases and J lost 8; bases outside the gene matches: 2. This chain's CDR3 is CASSMTGGDSPLHF. The CDR3 DNA reads TGTGCCAGTAGTATGACAGGGGGGGATTCACCCCTCCACTTT.

V is TRBV5-5 and J is TRBJ2-3; 10 bases fit TRBD2. V shed 4 bases and J 4 bases; nucleotides not matched to a gene: 6. Germline CDR1 reads SGHKS; CDR2 reads YYEKEE (reference sequence). This CDR3 is 15 amino acids long. The CDR3 reads CASSNLAGASDTQYF. CDR3 nucleotide sequence: TGTGCCAGCAGCAACCTAGCGGGGGCCTCAGATACGCAGTATTTT.

The chain links TRBV19 to TRBJ1-4; 7 bases fit TRBD1. CDR1 LNHDA and CDR2 SQIVND come from the germline V gene (reference sequence). V shed 6 bases and J 2 bases; nucleotides not matched to a gene: 9. The length of the CDR3 is 16 residues. The CDR3 loop is CASSGTALATNEKLFF. CDR3 nucleotides: TGTGCCAGTAGCGGGACAGCCCTTGCTACTAATGAAAAACTGTTTTTT.

The chain is built from TRBV5-4 and TRBJ1-2, with D tentatively TRBD1 (5 bases). This CDR3 has 13 residues. The germline V gene encodes CDR1 SGHNT and CDR2 YYREEE (reference sequence). V was shortened by 2 bases and J by 1 base, with 6 bases between the two germline ends. The CDR3 DNA follows: TGTGCCAGCAGCTTAGACAGTAACTATGGCTACACCTTC. This sequence encodes CASSLDSNYGYTF. Combining the CDR3 with reference TRBV5-4 and TRBJ1-2 gives the whole variable domain ETGVTQSPTHLIKTRGQQVTLRCSSQSGHNTVSWYQQALGQGPQFIFQYYREEENGRGNFPPRFSGLQFPNYSSELNVNALELDDSALYLCASSLDSNYGYTFGSGTRLTVV.

This rearrangement joins TRBV2 to TRBJ2-4; D is ambiguous. Germline CDR1 reads SNHLY; CDR2 reads FYNNEI. V lost 10 bases and J 0 bases, leaving 10 bases between the germline ends. The CDR3 sequence is 13 residues long. The CDR3 protein is CATSPLAKNIQYF. Written as DNA, the CDR3 is TGTGCCACCTCCCCCCTAGCCAAAAACATTCAGTACTTC.

This clone was detected a few times. The chain has TRBV10-3 and TRBJ1-5, with D maybe TRBD1 (6 bases). Trimming removed 3 bases from V and 7 bases from J, with 10 bases in between. CDR3 size: 13 residues. Germline assignment: CDR1 ENHRY and CDR2 SYGVKD. CDR3 sequence reads: CAISEQGYQPQHF. CDR3 coding DNA: TGTGCCATCAGTGAACAGGGATACCAGCCCCAGCATTTT.

The chain employs TRBV6-1 and TRBJ1-5, with D uncertain. The CDR3 consists of 15 residues. Between the trimmed V and J ends, which lost 2 bases and 7 bases, there was a span of 15 bases. Looked up from germline, CDR1 is MNHNS and CDR2 is SASEGT. CDR3 sequence (DNA): TGTGCCAGCAGTGAAAGTTGGACTCCGGGCCAGCCCCAGCATTTT. It translates to CASSESWTPGQPQHF.

The count of this clone is one. This chain connects TRBV5-1 to TRBJ2-6, with 7 positions matching TRBD1. The CDR3 length is 15 residues. The germline V gene has CDR1 SGHRS and CDR2 YFSETQ. V shed 8 bases and J 4 bases; nucleotides not matched to a gene: 9. The CDR3: CASKTGTLGANVLTF. CDR3 coding DNA: TGCGCCAGTAAGACAGGGACACTAGGGGCCAACGTCCTGACTTTC.

The genes are TRBV9 and TRBJ1-2; D gene ambiguous. The CDR3 covers 14 residues. V was pared by 6 bases and J by 4 bases, with 16 bases between. The germline V gene has CDR1 SGDLS and CDR2 YYNGEE. CDR3 in amino acids: CASNPGADGYGYTF. The CDR3, as DNA: TGTGCCAGCAACCCCGGTGCGGATGGCTATGGCTACACCTTC.

The count of this clone is one. The chain combines TRBV27 with TRBJ1-2; D remains ambiguous. This CDR3 region has 17 residues. Germline assignment: CDR1 MNHEY and CDR2 SMNVEV (reference sequence). Trimming stripped 2 bases from V and 4 bases from J, with 20 bases between. The CDR3 DNA is TGTGCCAGCAGTTTACGCCCCGCGGGTCAGATCCTCTATGGCTACACCTTC. Its translation is CASSLRPAGQILYGYTF.

The chain uses TRBV2 and TRBJ2-1; a possible D gene is TRBD1 (6 bases). The CDR3 is 13 amino acids. Germline loops: CDR1 SNHLY, CDR2 FYNNEI. Between the trimmed V and J ends, which lost 7 bases and 5 bases, there was a span of 12 bases. CDR3 amino acids: CASTPRGNNEQFF. The CDR3, as DNA: TGTGCCAGCACGCCCAGGGGCAACAATGAGCAGTTCTTC.

This chain connects TRBV27 to TRBJ2-1, with 8 bases that match TRBD1. The CDR3 has 15 residues. Germline assignment: CDR1 MNHEY and CDR2 SMNVEV (reference sequence). Trimming cost V 5 bases and J 6 bases; bases outside gene matches: 9. Written as DNA, the CDR3 is TGTGCCAGCAGTATCGGACAGGGAAGGGGCAATGAGCAGTTCTTC. It codes for CASSIGQGRGNEQFF.

Only one count was recorded for this clone. The chain links TRBV18 to TRBJ2-3; 7 bases fit TRBD1. V shed 5 bases, J shed 0 bases, and the junction held 5 bases outside the gene matches. Germline loops: CDR1 KGHSH, CDR2 LQKENI. The CDR3 is 15 amino acids. The CDR3 loop reads CASSGWDSSTDTQYF. The CDR3 DNA reads TGTGCCAGCTCAGGCTGGGACAGTAGCACAGATACGCAGTATTTT.

Comment on this clone: An end of the junction does not agree with germline; a read error may underlie this. The chain is built from TRBV7-9 and TRBJ1-2; D remains ambiguous. CDR3 size: 9 residues. CDR1 is SEHNR and CDR2 is FQNEAQ in the germline V gene (reference sequence). This chain's CDR3 is CSSEEGYTF. The DNA of the CDR3 is TGTTCCAGCGAGGAGGGCTACACCTTC.